These 2 T cell receptor beta chains were sequenced from one sample in a study of blood T cell repertoires in COVID-19. The protocol was immunoSEQ multiplex PCR, while the TCRdb copy is restricted to in-frame clones and leaves out a portion. The profile covers under 150,000 clones, with approximately 90% appearing a single time and 4% to 5.5% taken by the ten largest. The specimen sequenced was peripheral blood. The receptors come from a woman aged 45-60 years with acute or convalescent COVID-19.

This clone showed up just once. The gene calls are TRBV7-9 and TRBJ2-7; 10 positions match TRBD1. There are 16 residues in the CDR3. Germline CDR1 SEHNR, CDR2 FQNEAQ (reference sequence). Germline trimming cut 5 bases from V and 7 bases from J; bases unmatched to any gene: 14. CDR3 region: CASSRVLTGGVGEQYF. In nucleotides, the CDR3 is TGTGCCAGCAGCCGAGTACTGACAGGGGGCGTAGGTGAGCAGTACTTC.

V and J are TRBV14 and TRBJ1-2; D may be TRBD1 (6 bases). V gave up 5 bases and J gave up 13 bases, with 20 bases separating them. Germline loops: CDR1 SGHDN, CDR2 FVKESK. This CDR3 comprises 13 residues. The chain's CDR3 is CASSKVVGGDLTF. CDR3 in DNA: TGTGCCAGCAGCAAGGTCGTAGGGGGGGATCTCACCTTC.